This entry is about one T cell receptor (beta chain). This clonotype was counted many times. The antigen it recognizes is unknown. Per-base qualities were not stored, and no clone one base away is much larger. Library creation used single-cell sequencing. Data came from an Illumina NovaSeq 6000. The BD Rhapsody Targeted mRNA and AbSeq Reagent Kit, in a microwell format, was used for cell capture and library preparation. The libraries included TCR, sample tags, AbSeq, and targeted mRNA from the Human T-Cell Expression Panel, along with custom TOX and TOX2 primers. Sequencing of the libraries was performed on an Illumina NovaSeq. The original pipeline was this. The analysis covered roughly 9,800 cells in total, of which 7076 were CD8 T cells and around 4,500 were CD8 T cells with an identifiable TCR CDR3. On the Seven Bridges Genomics platform, raw data were run through the BD Rhapsody Targeted Analysis Pipeline with V(D)J processing. SeqGeq 1.6.0 was used for quality control, Sample Tag demultiplexing with Lex-BDSMK, clone identification with VDJ Explorer, and Seurat clustering. Clones making up <1% of CD8 T cells were classified as non-expanded, and clones making up >2.5% of the sample were classified as clonal expansions. The raw public data were reprocessed by TCRdb itself: fastp quality trimming at Q25, MiXCR clonotype calling, in-frame beta chains only. Each entry is one CDR3 protein sequence, shown with its most common DNA and genes. These V and J calls originate from TCRdb's pipeline instead of the authors' own analysis. The table for this sample lists 20,000 to 25,000 distinct CDR3 sequences; about a third of them were counted only once. The ten largest clones represent approximately 26% of the sample.

These data come from a study of immune aging and cytomegalovirus after organ transplant (dated by TCRdb to the early 2020s). Describing the broader study: Three-drug immunosuppression with prednisone, tacrolimus, and mycophenolate was given to all transplant recipients.

Overall results and qualifications from the work: Aged-phenotype cells increased post-transplant regardless of clone size, earlier in large clones (days 200-264) than small clones, following viremia. Large clones contained a bigger proportion of TEMRA cells, and over time the seven largest clones (approximately 1,900 cells) picked up aged and TEMRA cells and lost TCM cells. Since the sequencing data did not include a CD57 measurement, a conservative gene-based definition of aging was used in its place.

The time point label here, explained by the study, means: five sample-tagged time points from pre-transplant (day -1) to day 368 post-transplant, pooled. After thawing, PBMC were stimulated with a CMV IE-1 overlapping peptide library for more than ten hours, with no transport inhibitors added. Thawed cells were rested overnight and then stimulated in R10 medium with CD28/CD49d costimulation. The IE-1 peptide library was composed of 15-amino-acid peptides with overlaps of 11 amino acids. Each time point was barcoded with BD Single-Cell Multiplexing Kit Sample Tags, pooled, and stained with oligo-conjugated anti-CD45RA plus sorting antibodies. A BD FACSAria III was used to sort CMV-responsive CD8+CD137+ and CD4+CD154+ T cells at 4-way purity. Blood samples were drawn into EDTA vacutainers and processed by Ficoll gradient within 1-24 hours. The sample was CMV peptide-activated CD4+ and CD8+ T cells sorted from blood, taken at five time points, pooled. The label giving this sample's cell subset or site can be read as: sorted CD8+CD137+ and CD4+CD154+ T cells after roughly 12 h CMV IE-1 peptide stimulation. This sequence was found in a female donor who had a heart transplant and CMV viremia.

The CDR3 is CASSLGQSSYEQYF. The nucleotides are TGTGCCAGCAGCTTGGGACAGAGCTCCTACGAGCAGTACTTC. Recombination connected TRBV13 to TRBJ2-7; a stretch of 7 junction bases matches TRBD1. CDR1 and CDR2 are read off the germline V gene (reference sequence) as PRHDT and FYEKMQ. The CDR3 measures 14 amino acids from cysteine to phenylalanine. Just the 42-base CDR3 DNA is kept, in frame starting at base 1. V lost 3 bases and J lost 0 bases, and the count of bases not matched to a germline gene is 2.